The rows below give T cell receptor beta chains drawn from one sample of a study of identical twins. TCRdb processed the 5' RACE reads anew with MiXCR; each CDR3 protein has one entry. The sample includes around 280,000 distinct CDR3 sequences, 8% to 9% seen only once; the top ten take 2% to 2.5%. The sample also formed part of further work on yellow fever vaccine responses in identical twins.

Sequencing input: memory (CD45RO+) T cells sorted from blood. Receptor source: a woman aged 18-35 years in good health. The CDR3 runs from the conserved cysteine through the conserved F or W. A D gene is named only where the DNA matches it firmly. Part of the rows lack a size; the others show once, few, many or a class for expanded clones.

>TRBJ1-6|many|TRBD1|TRBV20-1
CSARDLGPTGGLNSPLHF
TGCAGTGCTAGAGATTTGGGCCCGACAGGGGGCCTTAATTCACCCCTCCACTTT
>TRBJ2-7|many|.|TRBV7-3
CASSLTREVDDEQYF
TGTGCCAGCAGCTTAACGAGGGAAGTTGACGACGAGCAGTACTTC
>TRBJ2-2|many|.|TRBV6-1
CASSGFTGELFF
TGTGCCAGCAGTGGCTTTACCGGGGAGCTGTTTTTT
>TRBJ2-3|.|.|TRBV2
CASSTALRAQYF
TGTGCCAGCAGCACGGCCCTCAGAGCGCAGTATTTT
>TRBJ2-1|many|.|TRBV29-1
CSPLLETNEQFF
TGCAGCCCATTGTTGGAGACCAATGAGCAGTTCTTC
>TRBJ1-6|many|TRBD1|TRBV5-1
CASSLNLRGGSNSPLHF
TGCGCCAGCAGCTTGAACTTAAGAGGGGGCTCTAATTCACCCCTCCACTTT
>TRBJ1-4|many|.|TRBV20-1
CSASGGGEGLHEKLFF
TGCAGTGCTAGTGGGGGAGGGGAAGGCCTTCATGAAAAACTGTTTTTT
>TRBJ2-5|.|TRBD2|TRBV7-2
CASSLMGGIGETQYF
TGTGCCAGCAGCTTAATGGGAGGGATTGGTGAGACCCAGTACTTC
>TRBJ2-4|few|.|TRBV6-2/TRBV6-3
CASSSGPRGAKNIQYF
TGTGCCAGCAGTTCCGGCCCAAGGGGGGCCAAAAACATTCAGTACTTC
>TRBJ2-1|many|TRBD2|TRBV18
CASSPRLASEQFF
TGTGCCAGCTCACCGAGACTAGCGTCTGAGCAGTTCTTC
>TRBJ2-3|.|.|TRBV5-1
CASSLVADTDTQYF
TGCGCCAGCAGCTTGGTGGCGGACACAGATACGCAGTATTTT